What follows are 18 T cell receptor beta chains derived from one specimen sequenced in a study of blood T cell repertoires in COVID-19. Produced via immunoSEQ multiplex PCR; TCRdb's table is partial and in-frame only. In the table there are 15,000 to 20,000 clones, approximately 90% of which are singletons. Sequencing was carried out using peripheral blood. Source of these receptors: a human donor with active COVID-19. The donor label of this sample is uncertain.

This clone was counted once. The chain is built from TRBV19 and TRBJ2-7; TRBD2 is a possible D gene (5 bases). The CDR3 runs to 15 residues. The germline V gene has CDR1 LNHDA and CDR2 SQIVND (reference sequence). The V and J ends lost 7 bases and 2 bases respectively, with 18 bases between them. CDR3: CASTRKGASPYEQYF. DNA for the CDR3: TGTGCCAGTACTCGAAAGGGAGCAAGTCCCTACGAGCAGTACTTC.

This clone was observed a handful of times. V is TRBV27 and J is TRBJ1-2; D is uncertain. V lost 8 bases and J lost 4, with 14 bases in between. The length of the CDR3 is 13 residues. CDR1 is MNHEY, CDR2 SMNVEV, per germline (reference sequence). The CDR3 region is CASRPEQFYGYTF. The DNA for the CDR3 is TGTGCCAGCCGCCCGGAACAGTTCTATGGCTACACCTTC.

This clone was counted only a few times. The chain joins TRBV25-1 to TRBJ2-1; 7 bases agree with TRBD1. The CDR3 extends over 14 amino acids. CDR1 MGHDK and CDR2 SYGVNS come from the germline V gene. The junction had 2 bases not matched to a gene; V was cut back by 3 bases and J by 3 bases. This CDR3 reads CASSDPGGYNEQFF. The CDR3 DNA sequence: TGTGCCAGCAGTGACCCAGGGGGCTACAATGAGCAGTTCTTC. Full variable domain (rest looked up from reference TRBV25-1 and TRBJ2-1): EADIYQTPRYLVIGTGKKITLECSQTMGHDKMYWYQQDPGMELHLIHYSYGVNSTEKGDLSSESTVSRIRTEHFPLTLESARPSHTSQYLCASSDPGGYNEQFFGPGTRLTVL.

The chain links TRBV27 to TRBJ1-1; D is unresolved. Germline-derived CDR1 and CDR2 are MNHEY and SMNVEV (reference sequence). Trimming took 0 bases from V and 1 from J, leaving 3 bases between them. The CDR3 is 13 amino acids. CDR3 protein: CASSLSANTEAFF. DNA of the CDR3: TGTGCCAGCAGTTTATCAGCGAACACTGAAGCTTTCTTT.

The gene calls are TRBV27 and TRBJ2-2, with a possible D match to TRBD1 (5 bases). This CDR3 has 14 residues. V was pared by 8 bases and J by 4 bases, with 14 bases between. Germline CDR1 is MNHEY and CDR2 is SMNVEV (reference sequence). CDR3 DNA sequence: TGTGCCAGCCTTTCAAGCAGGGCCACCGGGGAGCTGTTTTTT. Its protein is CASLSSRATGELFF.

The chain combines TRBV11-2 with TRBJ2-2; a possible D gene is TRBD2 (6 bases). This CDR3 is 14 amino acids long. Trimming cost V 0 bases and J 10 bases, with 12 bases left between them. CDR1 is SGHAT and CDR2 is FQNNGV in the germline V gene. CDR3 bases: TGTGCCAGCAGCTTAGACGCGGGGCTGACGGAGCTGTTTTTT. Translation: CASSLDAGLTELFF.

There are a few counts of this clone. The chain carries TRBV19 and TRBJ1-2; D gene uncertain. With 1 base removed from V and 2 bases from J, the gap between germline ends came to 11 bases. The CDR3 is 15 residues long. The germline CDR1 and CDR2 sequences are LNHDA and SQIVND (reference sequence). Written as DNA, the CDR3 is TGTGCCAGTAGTATAGGAAGAGGAGGAAACTATGGCTACACCTTC. It encodes CASSIGRGGNYGYTF.

The rearrangement uses TRBV5-1 and TRBJ1-1; 7 bases line up with TRBD1. Looked up from germline, CDR1 is SGHRS and CDR2 is YFSETQ. CDR3 length equals 14 residues. With V trimmed by 1 base and J by 5 bases, 5 bases remained unmatched. The CDR3 DNA follows: TGCGCCAGCAGCTTGTCCCCGACAGGGACTGAAGCTTTCTTT. Protein sequence: CASSLSPTGTEAFF.

This chain links TRBV6-2 or TRBV6-3 with TRBJ1-6, with D possibly TRBD1 on 6 matching bases. There are 17 residues in the CDR3. Germline CDR1 reads MNHEY; CDR2 reads SVGEGT. V lost 2 bases and J lost 3, with 14 bases in between. The CDR3 sequence is CASSYLSTGHYNSPLHF. CDR3 bases: TGTGCCAGCAGTTACCTCTCGACAGGCCACTATAATTCACCCCTCCACTTT.

The rearrangement joins TRBV4-3 to TRBJ1-1; perhaps TRBD1 as D (5 bases). Germline CDR1 is LGHNA and CDR2 is YSLEER. V was shortened by 4 bases and J by 5 bases, with 11 bases between the two germline ends. The CDR3 loop spans 13 amino acids. CDR3 protein: CASSRQKGTEAFF. In nucleotides, the CDR3 is TGCGCCAGCAGCCGACAAAAGGGGACTGAAGCTTTCTTT.

The CDR3 loop reads CASSSQGYRGISGNTIYF. The CDR3 nucleotides read TGTGCCAGTAGTAGCCAGGGCTACAGGGGGATCTCTGGAAACACCATATATTTT. The V gene is TRBV19, the J gene TRBJ1-3, with 8 bases fitting TRBD1. Germline trimming cut 4 bases from V and 0 bases from J; bases unmatched to any gene: 11. The CDR3 contains 18 residues. CDR1 is LNHDA and CDR2 is SQIVND in the germline V gene (reference sequence).

The chain links TRBV9 to TRBJ2-3; D not resolved. The CDR3 is 13 amino acids. V was cut by 0 bases and J by 2 bases, with 4 bases left in between. Germline V CDR1 and CDR2: SGDLS, YYNGEE. CDR3 in amino acids: CASSVGDTDTQYF. In DNA form, the CDR3 reads TGTGCCAGCAGCGTAGGCGACACAGATACGCAGTATTTT.

The sample holds a few counts of this clone. The chain employs TRBV6-2 or TRBV6-3 and TRBJ2-3, with D uncertain. The germline V gene encodes CDR1 MNHEY and CDR2 SVGEGT. The CDR3 extends over 15 amino acids. Trimming pared 0 bases from V and 0 bases from J, leaving 7 bases between. The CDR3 loop reads CASSYSVESTDTQYF. The CDR3 DNA sequence: TGTGCCAGCAGTTACTCTGTGGAGAGCACAGATACGCAGTATTTT.

The chain recombines TRBV9 with TRBJ1-2; 7 bases match TRBD1. The CDR3 consists of 14 residues. Per germline, CDR1 SGDLS and CDR2 YYNGEE. With 3 bases clipped from V and 2 bases from J, the junction kept 4 bases outside the gene matches. The CDR3 spells CASSAGTVNYGYTF. CDR3 coding DNA: TGTGCCAGCAGCGCTGGGACAGTAAACTATGGCTACACCTTC.

CDR3 amino acids: CASSGRTGGAYGYTF. The CDR3 region has the DNA TGTGCCAGCAGCGGAAGAACAGGGGGCGCATATGGCTACACCTTC. The chain employs TRBV6-6 and TRBJ1-2; the match to TRBD1 covers 9 bases. Germline lookup yields CDR1 MNHNY and CDR2 SVGAGI (reference sequence). This CDR3 region has 15 residues. The trim removed 6 bases at V and 5 bases at J, leaving 10 bases unmatched.

This clone was observed once. This chain joins TRBV7-8 and TRBJ2-1; maybe TRBD1 (5 bases). Germline values: CDR1 SGHVS, CDR2 FQNEAQ. Trimming stripped 7 bases from V and 10 bases from J, with 14 bases between. This CDR3 has 12 amino acids. The CDR3 DNA follows: TGTGCCAGCACCTCCGCTAGGGGAGAGCAGTTCTTC. Translation gives CASTSARGEQFF. The full variable domain, with the rest looked up from reference TRBV7-8 and TRBJ2-1, is GAGVSQSPRYKVAKRGQDVALRCDPISGHVSLFWYQQALGQGPEFLTYFQNEAQLDKSGLPSDRFFAERPEGSVSTLKIQRTQQEDSAVYLCASTSARGEQFFGPGTRLTVL.

The chain links TRBV29-1 to TRBJ2-7; D may be TRBD2 (6 bases). Between the trimmed V and J ends, which lost 2 bases and 7 bases, there was a span of 12 bases. CDR3 length: 12 residues. Germline V gives CDR1 SQVTM, CDR2 ANQGSEA. The CDR3 region has the DNA TGCAGCGTTGAACAGGGCCGGGGGGAGCAGTACTTC. It codes for CSVEQGRGEQYF.

The rearrangement uses TRBV28 and TRBJ1-1, with TRBD1 identical over 8 bases. Germline V gives CDR1 MDHEN, CDR2 SYDVKM. This CDR3 is 12 amino acids long. CDR3 sequence: CVSGGRNTEAFF. The CDR3 bases are TGTGTTTCAGGGGGCCGGAACACTGAAGCTTTCTTT.